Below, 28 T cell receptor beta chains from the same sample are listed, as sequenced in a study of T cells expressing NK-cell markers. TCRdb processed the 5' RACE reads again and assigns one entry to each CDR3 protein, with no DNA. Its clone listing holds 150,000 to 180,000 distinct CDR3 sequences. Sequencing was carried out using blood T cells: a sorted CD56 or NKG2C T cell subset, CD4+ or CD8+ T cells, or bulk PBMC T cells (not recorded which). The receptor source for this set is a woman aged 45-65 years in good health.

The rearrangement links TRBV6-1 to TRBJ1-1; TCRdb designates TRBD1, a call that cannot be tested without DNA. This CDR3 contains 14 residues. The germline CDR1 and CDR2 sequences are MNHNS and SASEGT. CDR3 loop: CASSEDRGLTEAFF.

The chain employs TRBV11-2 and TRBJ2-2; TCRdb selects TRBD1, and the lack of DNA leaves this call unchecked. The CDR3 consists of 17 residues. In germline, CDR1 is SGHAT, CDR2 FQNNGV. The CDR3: CASSTVGTGRNTGELFF.

The CDR3: CASSLSGAGTGELFF. The chain carries TRBV27 and TRBJ2-2; with no DNA, the TCRdb D assignment of TRBD1 cannot be verified. Germline V gene sequence: CDR1 MNHEY, CDR2 SMNVEV (reference sequence). The CDR3 is made up of 15 amino acids.

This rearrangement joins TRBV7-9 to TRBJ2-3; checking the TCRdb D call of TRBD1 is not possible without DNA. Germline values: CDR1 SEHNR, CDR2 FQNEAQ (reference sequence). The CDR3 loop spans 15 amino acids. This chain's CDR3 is CATSPGQGGTDTQYF.

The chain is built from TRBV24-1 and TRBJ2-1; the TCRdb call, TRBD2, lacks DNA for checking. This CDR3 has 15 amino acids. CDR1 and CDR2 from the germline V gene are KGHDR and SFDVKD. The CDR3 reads CATRGPGLADNEQFF.

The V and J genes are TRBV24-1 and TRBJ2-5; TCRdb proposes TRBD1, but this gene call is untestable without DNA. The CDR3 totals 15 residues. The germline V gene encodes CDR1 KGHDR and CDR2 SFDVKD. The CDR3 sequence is CATSAPGSGIETQYF.

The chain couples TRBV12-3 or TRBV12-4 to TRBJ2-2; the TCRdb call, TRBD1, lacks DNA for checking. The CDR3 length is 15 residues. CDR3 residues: CASSLGQGSTGELFF.

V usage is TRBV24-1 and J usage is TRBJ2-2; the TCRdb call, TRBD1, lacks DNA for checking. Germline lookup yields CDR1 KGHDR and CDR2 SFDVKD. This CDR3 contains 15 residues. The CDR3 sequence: CATSDRDTNTGELFF.

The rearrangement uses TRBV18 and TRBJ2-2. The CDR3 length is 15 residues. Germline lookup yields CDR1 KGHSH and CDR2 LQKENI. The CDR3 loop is CASPQGPANTGELFF.

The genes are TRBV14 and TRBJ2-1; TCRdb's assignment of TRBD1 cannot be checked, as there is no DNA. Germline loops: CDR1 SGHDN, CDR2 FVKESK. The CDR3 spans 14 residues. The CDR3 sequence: CASSQVQVYNEQFF. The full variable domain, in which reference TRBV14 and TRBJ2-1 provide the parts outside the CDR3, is EAGVTQFPSHSVIEKGQTVTLRCDPISGHDNLYWYRRVMGKEIKFLLHFVKESKQDESGMPNNRFLAERTGGTYSTLKVQPAELEDSGVYFCASSQVQVYNEQFFGPGTRLTVL.

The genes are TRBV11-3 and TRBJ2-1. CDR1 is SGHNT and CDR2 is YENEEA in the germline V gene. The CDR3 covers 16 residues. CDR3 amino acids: CASSLLRDVSYNEQFF.

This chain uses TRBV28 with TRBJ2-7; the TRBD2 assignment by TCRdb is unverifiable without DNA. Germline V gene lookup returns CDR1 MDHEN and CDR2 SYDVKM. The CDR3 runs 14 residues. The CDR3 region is CASSLPAGGYEQYF.

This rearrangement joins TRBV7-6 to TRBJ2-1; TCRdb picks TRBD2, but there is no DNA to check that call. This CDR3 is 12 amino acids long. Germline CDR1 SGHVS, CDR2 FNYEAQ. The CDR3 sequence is CASSPEGPEQFF.

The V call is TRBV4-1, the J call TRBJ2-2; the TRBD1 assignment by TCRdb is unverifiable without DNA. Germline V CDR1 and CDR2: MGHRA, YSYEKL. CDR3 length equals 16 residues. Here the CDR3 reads CASTGQGFGDTGELFF.

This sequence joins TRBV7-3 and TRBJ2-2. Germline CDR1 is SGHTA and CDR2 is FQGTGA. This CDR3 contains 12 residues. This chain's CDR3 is CASSLLSGELFF.

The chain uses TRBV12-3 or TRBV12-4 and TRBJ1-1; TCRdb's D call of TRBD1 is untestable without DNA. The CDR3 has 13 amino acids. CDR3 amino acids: CASSRGPNTEAFF.

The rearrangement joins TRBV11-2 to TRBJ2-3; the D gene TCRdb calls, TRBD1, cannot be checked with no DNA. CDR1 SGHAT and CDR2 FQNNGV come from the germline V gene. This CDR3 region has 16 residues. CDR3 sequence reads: CASSPRTGVASDTQYF. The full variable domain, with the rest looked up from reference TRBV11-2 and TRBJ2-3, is EAGVAQSPRYKIIEKRQSVAFWCNPISGHATLYWYQQILGQGPKLLIQFQNNGVVDDSQLPKDRFSAERLKGVDSTLKIQPAKLEDSAVYLCASSPRTGVASDTQYFGPGTRLTVL.

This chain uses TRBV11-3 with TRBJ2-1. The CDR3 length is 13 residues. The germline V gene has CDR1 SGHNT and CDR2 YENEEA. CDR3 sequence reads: CASCGSSYNEQFF.

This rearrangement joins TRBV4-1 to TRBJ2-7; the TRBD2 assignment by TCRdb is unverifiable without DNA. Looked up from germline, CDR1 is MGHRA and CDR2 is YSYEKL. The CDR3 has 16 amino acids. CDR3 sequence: CASSQVAGTSVNEQYF.

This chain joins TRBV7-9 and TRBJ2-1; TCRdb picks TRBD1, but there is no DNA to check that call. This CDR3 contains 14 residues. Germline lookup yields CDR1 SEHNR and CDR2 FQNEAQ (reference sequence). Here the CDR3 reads CASSLAGDPMRQFF.

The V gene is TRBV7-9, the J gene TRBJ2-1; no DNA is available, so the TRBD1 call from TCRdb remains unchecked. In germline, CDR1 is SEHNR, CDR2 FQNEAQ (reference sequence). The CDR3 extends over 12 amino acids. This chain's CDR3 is CASSLAGQGEFF.

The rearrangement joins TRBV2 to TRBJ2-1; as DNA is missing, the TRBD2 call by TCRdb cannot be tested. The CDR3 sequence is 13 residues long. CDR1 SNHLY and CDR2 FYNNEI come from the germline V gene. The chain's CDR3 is CATPGLSNNEQFF.

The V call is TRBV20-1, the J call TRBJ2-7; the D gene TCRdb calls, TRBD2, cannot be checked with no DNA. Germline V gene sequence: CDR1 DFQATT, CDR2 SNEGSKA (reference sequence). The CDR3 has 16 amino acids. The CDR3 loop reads CSARDIGTSGFYEQYF.

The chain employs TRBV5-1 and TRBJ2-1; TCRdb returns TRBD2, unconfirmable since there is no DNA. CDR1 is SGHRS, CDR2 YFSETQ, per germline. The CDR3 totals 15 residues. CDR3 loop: CASSGSSGGYNEQFF. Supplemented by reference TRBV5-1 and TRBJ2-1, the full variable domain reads KAGVTQTPRYLIKTRGQQVTLSCSPISGHRSVSWYQQTPGQGLQFLFEYFSETQRNKGNFPGRFSGRQFSNSRSEMNVSTLELGDSALYLCASSGSSGGYNEQFFGPGTRLTVL.

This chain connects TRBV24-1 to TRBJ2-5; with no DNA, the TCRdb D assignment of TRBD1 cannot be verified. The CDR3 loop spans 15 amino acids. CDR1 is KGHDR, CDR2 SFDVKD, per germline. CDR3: CATSEGQGAGETQYF.

CDR3 residues: CSAGLTGALYNEQFF. This chain uses TRBV20-1 with TRBJ2-1; TCRdb lists TRBD2, though no DNA is available to test this call. The CDR3 is made up of 15 amino acids. Germline V gene sequence: CDR1 DFQATT, CDR2 SNEGSKA (reference sequence).

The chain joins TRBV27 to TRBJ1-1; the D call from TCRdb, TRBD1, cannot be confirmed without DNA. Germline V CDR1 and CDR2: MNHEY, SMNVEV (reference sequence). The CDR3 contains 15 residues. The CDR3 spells CASSDLDRLNTEAFF.

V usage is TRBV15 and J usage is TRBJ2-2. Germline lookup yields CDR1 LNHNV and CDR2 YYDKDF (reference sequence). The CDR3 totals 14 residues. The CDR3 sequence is CATSQDRETGELFF.